The T cell receptor (beta chain) under discussion was sequenced for a study of CD8+ T cells in alopecia areata. Study-level information: Each of the treated patients was given oral tofacitinib, 5 to 10 mg twice daily, for moderate-to-severe alopecia areata.

CDR3 size: 12 residues. CDR1 GTSNPN and CDR2 SVGIG come from the germline V gene (reference sequence). Between the trimmed V and J ends, which lost 3 bases and 7 bases, there was a span of 11 bases. This clone occurred a few times. Sequencing templates came from extracted RNA that was reverse transcribed into cDNA. TCRdb's table, derived via immunoSEQ multiplex PCR, lists solely in-frame clones and lacks some. The table lists 150,000 or so clones, over 45% of them singletons. The gene calls are TRBV30 and TRBJ2-3; no clear D gene. The sequenced material came from CD4+ T cells sorted from blood. The sequence was obtained from a human donor with alopecia areata. DNA for the CDR3: TGTGCCTGGAGCCTCCAGCAATATACGCAGTATTTT. Translating gives CAWSLQQYTQYF.